These T cell receptor beta chains were read from a single sample in a study of T-cell memory formation after mild COVID-19. MiXCR was run by TCRdb on the 5' RACE reads, yielding one entry per CDR3 protein. The table includes roughly 220,000 distinct CDR3 sequences, 9.5% detected once. Sample: PBMCs or a T cell subset sorted from them (not recorded which). These receptors all come from a man younger than 35 who had mild COVID-19 (a few samples of this study predate the infection). Cell type and time point are not known. CDR3s include the opening cysteine and the closing phenylalanine or tryptophan. The order of the fields is J gene, clone size, D gene, V gene, CDR3 DNA, CDR3 protein. A D gene is named only where the DNA matches it firmly. Clone size is given for some rows only: seen once, a few or many times, or a class if the clone is expanded.

J: TRBJ2-3; size: -; D: -; V: TRBV7-6; DNA: TGTGCCAGCAGCTGGCGGGTCACAGATACGCAGTATTTT; CDR3: CASSWRVTDTQYF
J: TRBJ2-5; size: -; D: TRBD2; V: TRBV7-7; DNA: TGTGCCAGCAGCTTAGGGAGCGGGGGGTACCAAGAGACCCAGTACTTC; CDR3: CASSLGSGGYQETQYF
J: TRBJ2-5; size: -; D: -; V: TRBV14; DNA: TGTGCCAGCAGCCAGAGAAGGGCAGAGACCCAGTACTTC; CDR3: CASSQRRAETQYF
J: TRBJ2-3; size: many; D: -; V: TRBV18; DNA: TGTGCCAGCTCACCACGCGCTTCCACAGATACGCAGTATTTT; CDR3: CASSPRASTDTQYF
J: TRBJ1-2; size: few; D: -; V: TRBV7-2; DNA: TGTGCCACCAGTCCCGGACCAACACGAGGCTACACCTTC; CDR3: CATSPGPTRGYTF
J: TRBJ2-3; size: -; D: TRBD2; V: TRBV7-3; DNA: TGTGCCAGCGGGGCGGGGGGTCTTGGAGATACGCAGTATTTT; CDR3: CASGAGGLGDTQYF
J: TRBJ2-2; size: many; D: -; V: TRBV5-1; DNA: TGCGCCAGCAGCTTGGACAGACCCACCGGGGAGCTGTTTTTT; CDR3: CASSLDRPTGELFF
J: TRBJ1-2; size: -; D: TRBD1; V: TRBV7-9; DNA: TGTGCCAGCAGCGTCACAGGGGGCCCCTGGGATGGCTACACCTTC; CDR3: CASSVTGGPWDGYTF
J: TRBJ2-5; size: few; D: TRBD1; V: TRBV12-3/TRBV12-4; DNA: TGTGCCAGCAGTGCGCCGGGACAGGGGATGAAGACCCAGTACTTC; CDR3: CASSAPGQGMKTQYF
J: TRBJ2-1; size: many; D: TRBD2; V: TRBV12-3/TRBV12-4; DNA: TGTGCCAGCAATCCCGGGGGGTCTGAGCAGTTCTTC; CDR3: CASNPGGSEQFF
J: TRBJ1-6; size: -; D: -; V: TRBV12-3/TRBV12-4; DNA: TGTGCCAGCAGAGCGCCGGGTCGTTCACCCCTCCACTTT; CDR3: CASRAPGRSPLHF
J: TRBJ2-5; size: many; D: TRBD2; V: TRBV20-1; DNA: TGCAGTGCCGGCCGACTAGCGGGGGAGGAGACCCAGTACTTC; CDR3: CSAGRLAGEETQYF
J: TRBJ1-2; size: -; D: TRBD1; V: TRBV6-5; DNA: TGTGCCAGCAGTCGCGTAACAGGGGGCGCAGGGAGCTACACCTTC; CDR3: CASSRVTGGAGSYTF
J: TRBJ2-1; size: -; D: -; V: TRBV3-2; DNA: -; CDR3: CASSNVGQGATYNEQFF
J: TRBJ2-3; size: many; D: -; V: TRBV20-1; DNA: TGCAGCCTACCTGGGGTCTCCTCAGATACGCAGTATTTT; CDR3: CSLPGVSSDTQYF
J: TRBJ2-2; size: many; D: -; V: TRBV5-1; DNA: TGCGCCAGCAGCTTGATCGAGGCTGGCGGGGAGCTGTTTTTT; CDR3: CASSLIEAGGELFF
J: TRBJ2-5; size: -; D: -; V: TRBV4-2; DNA: TGTGCCAGCAGCCAAGATGACCGGGGAGAAGAGACCCAGTACTTC; CDR3: CASSQDDRGEETQYF
J: TRBJ2-4; size: -; D: -; V: TRBV12-3/TRBV12-4; DNA: TGTGCCAGCAGTTTAGTCCCTGAAATTCAGTACTTC; CDR3: CASSLVPEIQYF
J: TRBJ2-4; size: -; D: TRBD1; V: TRBV5-1; DNA: TGCGCCAGCAGCTTGGGGGACAGGGGGCAAGAAAACATTCAGTACTTC; CDR3: CASSLGDRGQENIQYF
J: TRBJ1-3; size: few; D: -; V: TRBV28; DNA: TGTGCCAGCAGTTCTGGGGGGGCGTCTGGAAACACCATATATTTT; CDR3: CASSSGGASGNTIYF
J: TRBJ2-1; size: -; D: -; V: TRBV7-8; DNA: TGTGCCAGCAGCTTAATGGGTGAGCAGTTCTTC; CDR3: CASSLMGEQFF
J: TRBJ2-1; size: -; D: -; V: TRBV7-9; DNA: TGTGCCAGCAGCTTACGGTCAGGCGGCCATGAGCAGTTCTTC; CDR3: CASSLRSGGHEQFF
J: TRBJ2-4; size: -; D: -; V: TRBV19; DNA: TGTGCCAGTACGCCTTCGGGCGGAGACATTCAGTACTTC; CDR3: CASTPSGGDIQYF
J: TRBJ1-1; size: -; D: -; V: TRBV20-1; DNA: TGCAGTGCTATTCAGGGAAGAGACACTGAAGCTTTCTTT; CDR3: CSAIQGRDTEAFF
J: TRBJ2-7; size: many; D: -; V: TRBV4-3; DNA: TGCGCCAGCAGCCAGGAGGGGAGGAACAAGCAGTACTTC; CDR3: CASSQEGRNKQYF
J: TRBJ2-3; size: few; D: TRBD1; V: TRBV24-1; DNA: TGTGCCACCAGGACAGGGGAAAGCACAGATACGCAGTATTTT; CDR3: CATRTGESTDTQYF
J: TRBJ1-2; size: -; D: -; V: TRBV4-3; DNA: TGCGCCAGCAGCCAAGGTTTCGGTGGCTATGGCTACACCTTC; CDR3: CASSQGFGGYGYTF
J: TRBJ2-1; size: many; D: -; V: TRBV29-1; DNA: TGCAGCGTTGAAGATCTGGGGGGCTCCAGCTCCTACAATGAGCAGTTCTTC; CDR3: CSVEDLGGSSSYNEQFF
J: TRBJ1-6; size: -; D: -; V: TRBV6-5; DNA: TGTGCCAGCAGTTATATCCGGGGGTCCAATTCACCCCTCCACTTT; CDR3: CASSYIRGSNSPLHF
J: TRBJ2-3; size: many; D: TRBD2; V: TRBV29-1; DNA: TGCAGCGTTTCCCCTGCGAGCGGGGGTGTCGCAGATACGCAGTATTTT; CDR3: CSVSPASGGVADTQYF
J: TRBJ2-3; size: few; D: -; V: TRBV6-6; DNA: TGTGCCAGCAGCCGGACTGCGCCCGACACAGATACGCAGTATTTT; CDR3: CASSRTAPDTDTQYF
J: TRBJ2-7; size: -; D: -; V: TRBV12-3/TRBV12-4; DNA: TGTGCCAGCAGTCACGGGACCAAATCCGAGCAGTACTTC; CDR3: CASSHGTKSEQYF
J: TRBJ1-1; size: -; D: TRBD1; V: TRBV2; DNA: TGTGCCAGCAGTGAAGGGACAGGGGGCTACACTGAAGCTTTCTTT; CDR3: CASSEGTGGYTEAFF
J: TRBJ2-2; size: -; D: TRBD2; V: TRBV24-1; DNA: TGTGACTACGGGGCTAGCGGGAGTACGAACACCGGGGAGCTGTTTTTT; CDR3: CDYGASGSTNTGELFF
J: TRBJ2-3; size: -; D: -; V: TRBV7-2; DNA: TGTGCCAGCAGCTCAACCCGCTCTGGGGATACGCAGTATTTT; CDR3: CASSSTRSGDTQYF
J: TRBJ1-1; size: -; D: TRBD1; V: TRBV5-1; DNA: TGCGCCAGCAGCTATAGACAGGGAGCGCTCATGAACACTGAAGCTTTCTTT; CDR3: CASSYRQGALMNTEAFF
J: TRBJ2-5; size: -; D: TRBD2; V: TRBV3-1; DNA: TGTGCCAGCAGACATAATAGCGGGCAAGAGACCCAGTACTTC; CDR3: CASRHNSGQETQYF
J: TRBJ1-5; size: -; D: -; V: TRBV4-2; DNA: TGTGCCAGCAGCCAAGATCCGCAGGGGAGTCAGCCCCAGCATTTT; CDR3: CASSQDPQGSQPQHF
J: TRBJ1-3; size: many; D: -; V: TRBV18; DNA: TGTGCCAGCTCGCGGGACACTGGAAACACCATATATTTT; CDR3: CASSRDTGNTIYF
J: TRBJ1-5; size: -; D: -; V: TRBV20-1; DNA: TGCAGTGCTTTGGGCCAGGCAGGGACTAATCAGCCCCAGCATTTT; CDR3: CSALGQAGTNQPQHF
J: TRBJ2-5; size: -; D: -; V: TRBV3-1; DNA: TGTGCCAGCAGCCATAGACAATGGTACCAAGAGACCCAGTACTTC; CDR3: CASSHRQWYQETQYF
J: TRBJ1-2; size: -; D: TRBD1; V: TRBV5-4; DNA: TGTGCCAGCAGCTTGGACCGGGACAGCTACTATGGCTACACCTTC; CDR3: CASSLDRDSYYGYTF
J: TRBJ1-4; size: -; D: -; V: TRBV5-1; DNA: TGCGCCAGCAGCTTGGAGGGGATGCGTCAAAAACTGTTTTTT; CDR3: CASSLEGMRQKLFF
J: TRBJ2-6; size: -; D: -; V: TRBV5-1; DNA: TGCGCCAGCAAATCCGCCGCCTCTGGGGCCAACGTCCTGACTTTC; CDR3: CASKSAASGANVLTF
J: TRBJ2-5; size: -; D: -; V: TRBV14; DNA: TGTGCCAGCAGCCATCCCAGTTGGTACCAAGAGACCCAGTACTTC; CDR3: CASSHPSWYQETQYF
J: TRBJ2-3; size: -; D: -; V: TRBV7-3; DNA: TGTGCCAGCAGCTTAACTTACGAAGATACGCAGTATTTT; CDR3: CASSLTYEDTQYF
J: TRBJ2-5; size: -; D: TRBD2; V: TRBV20-1; DNA: TGCAGTGCTAATCCCAGCGGGGGTTCAGAGACCCAGTACTTC; CDR3: CSANPSGGSETQYF
J: TRBJ1-5; size: -; D: -; V: TRBV4-1; DNA: TGCGCCAGCAGCCAAGATTATGCCAGGGGCCATCAGGTCCCCAATCAGCCCCAGCATTTT; CDR3: CASSQDYARGHQVPNQPQHF
J: TRBJ2-3; size: -; D: -; V: TRBV6-6; DNA: TGTGCCAGCAGCCACCGCAAGGGAACAGATACGCAGTATTTT; CDR3: CASSHRKGTDTQYF
J: TRBJ1-3; size: -; D: -; V: TRBV2; DNA: TGTGCCAGCAGTGATTTGGGAGTAGTGGGAAACACCATATATTTT; CDR3: CASSDLGVVGNTIYF
J: TRBJ2-7; size: -; D: TRBD1; V: TRBV20-1; DNA: TGCAGTGCTATCCGGACAGGGTCTTTCTACGAGCAGTACTTC; CDR3: CSAIRTGSFYEQYF
J: TRBJ1-1; size: few; D: TRBD1; V: TRBV7-9; DNA: TGTGCCAGCAGCTCACAGGGGGCCGTTGAAGCTTTCTTT; CDR3: CASSSQGAVEAFF